This TCR beta chain was sequenced during a study of cytomegalovirus exposure and HLA in healthy donors. Study-level findings and limits: Previously analyzed data showed that most TCR beta V segments were productive at a frequency of about 90% or about 30%. TCR beta sequences reportedly predicted most subjects' HLA-A and HLA-B alleles accurately.

Primers included in the PCR were 60 Vbeta and 13 Jbeta primers. Clones were sequenced by immunoSEQ multiplex PCR, and TCRdb holds only the in-frame ones, with some missing. This sample has some 110,000 clones, with approximately 81% found just once. The sample holds one count of this clone. Antigen unknown. This CDR3 is 15 amino acids long. The trim removed 5 bases at V and 7 bases at J, leaving 4 bases unmatched. Germline V gene sequence: CDR1 SGHTA, CDR2 FQGTGA. Healthy donors of bone marrow made up the group. V and J are TRBV7-3 and TRBJ2-1, with 14 bases lining up with TRBD2. The TCR originated in a man aged 25 to 40 in good health and CMV-seropositive. The sample consisted of PBMCs. Here the CDR3 reads CASSLGLAGVNEQFF. CDR3 coding DNA: TGTGCCAGCAGCCTGGGACTAGCGGGAGTGAATGAGCAGTTCTTC.